What follows is one TCR beta chain and its context. Profiled with immunoSEQ multiplex PCR; TCRdb holds only in-frame clones, not every one. The sample lists some 140,000 clones; about four fifths were seen once. The sample is drawn from a study of blood T cell repertoires in COVID-19. Trimming took off 8 bases at V and 9 bases at J, with 14 bases between the two ends. The CDR3 contains 12 residues. Germline V gene lookup returns CDR1 MNHEY and CDR2 SMNVEV (reference sequence). This TCR was recovered from a woman in her fifties or sixties with acute or convalescent COVID-19. Input material: peripheral blood. The chain has TRBV27 and TRBJ1-5; D remains ambiguous. The CDR3 protein is CASRQDRGPQHF. The CDR3 DNA is TGTGCCAGCCGTCAGGATCGGGGGCCCCAGCATTTT.